This T cell receptor (beta chain) emerged from a study of blood T cell repertoires in COVID-19. Authors' methods: Estimation of nucleated cell counts was performed using reference gene primer amplification. The method was immunoSEQ multiplex PCR; TCRdb's version includes in-frame clones alone and lacks a portion of them. V, J and clone size are those of that table, while D and trimming were read from the DNA. The sample holds about 140,000 clones, about 83% seen once. This CDR3 has 18 residues. In germline, CDR1 is LNHNV, CDR2 YYDKDF (reference sequence). The V end was cut by 0 bases, the J end by 0 bases, with 15 bases between.

The TCR originated in a woman in her thirties or forties with acute or convalescent COVID-19. The V gene is TRBV15, the J gene TRBJ2-1; the D gene is possibly TRBD1 (6 bases). The sample comprised peripheral blood. The CDR3 DNA follows: TGTGCCACCAGCAGAGACAGGGGCCGCGTAGGCTCCTACAATGAGCAGTTCTTC. Translating it yields CATSRDRGRVGSYNEQFF.